The clone carrying this T cell receptor (beta chain) appeared many times. The target antigen is unknown. TCRbeta libraries were built with three rounds of nested PCR, modified from ARM-PCR. One entry per CDR3 protein results from TCRdb running MiXCR on the multiplex PCR reads. The data contain roughly 150,000 distinct CDR3 sequences, around 65% of them seen just once; the ten biggest clones take up over 15%. Trimming shortened V by 8 bases and J by 3 bases, and 12 bases separated the two germline ends. Looked up from germline, CDR1 is SQVTM and CDR2 is ANQGSEA. CDR3 length: 12 amino acids. This entry is derived from a study of tumor and adjacent non-tumor tissue in lung cancer. Study conclusions and caveats: Compared with tumor, normal lung showed significantly lower TCR diversity. In normal lung, the top 100 clones were significantly more dominant than in tumor.

This sample's RNA came from whole unsorted tissue. The genes are TRBV29-1 and TRBJ2-3; a weak D match, TRBD1 (6 bases). The source is a man aged 55 to 70 with small cell lung cancer. The specimen sequenced was lung tumor tissue. The CDR3 here is CSKQGDTDTQYF. The CDR3, as DNA: TGCAGCAAACAGGGAGATACAGATACGCAGTATTTT.